The 9 T cell receptor beta chains below were found in one sample sequenced in a study of molecular identifiers for immune sequencing clone quantification. MiXCR, applied by TCRdb to the PCR reads, yields one record per CDR3 protein. The sample holds about 510,000 distinct CDR3 sequences, roughly a fifth seen once. Input material: naive CD8+ T cells from blood, with Jurkat cell RNA spiked in. Subset given: FACS-sorted CD8+CD4-CCR7+CD45RA+ naive T cells. These receptors were obtained from a human donor in good health. Some libraries in this study had Jurkat cell RNA spiked in.

In its sample, this clonotype was seen many times. The J gene is TRBJ1-3, the V gene TRBV7-9; D unresolved. The CDR3 extends over 15 amino acids. Germline V gene sequence: CDR1 SEHNR, CDR2 FQNEAQ (reference sequence). Deletions cut 5 bases from V and 0 bases from J, with 11 bases between. The DNA of the CDR3 is TGTGCCAGCAGCGACGGACTTTACTCTGGAAACACCATATATTTT. This encodes CASSDGLYSGNTIYF.

This clonotype occurred many times. This chain links TRBV4-3 with TRBJ2-7, with D possibly matching TRBD1 (6 bases). The germline V gene has CDR1 LGHNA and CDR2 YSLEER. Trimming shortened V by 0 bases and J by 4 bases, and 16 bases separated the two germline ends. The CDR3 has 16 amino acids. CDR3 amino acids: CASSQDLVWQGYEQYF. The CDR3 nucleotides read TGCGCCAGCAGCCAAGATTTGGTATGGCAGGGGTACGAGCAGTACTTC.

This clonotype was found many times. V usage is TRBV5-1 and J usage is TRBJ1-5, with D perhaps matching TRBD1 (6 bases). Per germline, CDR1 SGHRS and CDR2 YFSETQ. Trimming removed 0 bases at V and 6 bases at J, with 16 bases between. The CDR3 runs 16 residues. CDR3 nucleotide sequence: TGCGCCAGCAGCTTGGAGGCAGGGGAGCATGGTCAGCCCCAGCATTTT. This codes for CASSLEAGEHGQPQHF.

This clonotype appeared a few times. The chain links TRBV28 to TRBJ2-1; D not resolved. Germline V gene data show CDR1 as MDHEN and CDR2 as SYDVKM. The V gene lost 5 bases and the J gene lost 8 bases, with 10 bases spanning the gap. This CDR3 has 12 amino acids. In nucleotides, the CDR3 is TGTGCCAGCAGTCCCATTCTCTATGAGCAGTTCTTC. Its translation is CASSPILYEQFF.

Remarks on this clonotype: This may stem from a read error, because a much larger clone lies one nucleotide away. This sequence joins TRBV12-3 or TRBV12-4 and TRBJ1-1; D may be TRBD1 (6 bases). The CDR3 is made up of 14 amino acids. The CDR3 region is CASRKRGQLVAALF. The CDR3 nucleotides read TGTGCCAGCAGAAAACGTGGACAGTTGGTTGCGGCTCTCTTT.

The V call is TRBV15, the J call TRBJ2-1; 8 nucleotides line up with TRBD2. CDR1 is LNHNV, CDR2 YYDKDF, per germline (reference sequence). The CDR3 is 18 residues long. With 8 bases clipped from V and 8 bases from J, the junction kept 23 bases outside the gene matches. For the CDR3, the DNA is TGTGCCACCCTTGCCGAGGCCGGGAGGGCCTTAATTGTGGATGAGCAGTTCTTC. Translation gives CATLAEAGRALIVDEQFF.

This clonotype came up many times. V and J are TRBV4-3 and TRBJ2-7, with TRBD1 matching over 11 bases. J lost 6 bases, V lost 5 bases, and 6 bases had no gene match. Germline assignment: CDR1 LGHNA and CDR2 YSLEER. The CDR3 spans 14 residues. Here the CDR3 reads CASSAGQGAGEQYF. DNA of the CDR3: TGCGCCAGCAGCGCAGGACAGGGGGCGGGCGAGCAGTACTTC.

To note about this clonotype: A read error may explain this, as a much larger clone is one base away. The chain links TRBV6-5 to TRBJ2-2; 8 nucleotides agree with TRBD1. The germline V gene encodes CDR1 MNHEY and CDR2 SVGAGI. This CDR3 comprises 15 residues. J gave up 6 bases and V 6 bases, and 9 bases lay outside the gene matches. CDR3 nucleotide sequence: TGTGCCAGCAGATACCAATCGACAGGGGCCGGGGAGCTGTTTTTT. Its translation is CASRYQSTGAGELFF.

This clonotype was counted a single time. A clone one base away is much larger, so this may be a read error. The V and J genes are TRBV29-1 and TRBJ1-2; D is possibly TRBD1 (6 bases). Germline V gives CDR1 SQVTM, CDR2 ANQGSEA. There are 13 residues in the CDR3. The CDR3 DNA is TGCAACGTTGAAGATCGGCAGGGGACCGGCTACACCTTC. It is translated as CNVEDRQGTGYTF.